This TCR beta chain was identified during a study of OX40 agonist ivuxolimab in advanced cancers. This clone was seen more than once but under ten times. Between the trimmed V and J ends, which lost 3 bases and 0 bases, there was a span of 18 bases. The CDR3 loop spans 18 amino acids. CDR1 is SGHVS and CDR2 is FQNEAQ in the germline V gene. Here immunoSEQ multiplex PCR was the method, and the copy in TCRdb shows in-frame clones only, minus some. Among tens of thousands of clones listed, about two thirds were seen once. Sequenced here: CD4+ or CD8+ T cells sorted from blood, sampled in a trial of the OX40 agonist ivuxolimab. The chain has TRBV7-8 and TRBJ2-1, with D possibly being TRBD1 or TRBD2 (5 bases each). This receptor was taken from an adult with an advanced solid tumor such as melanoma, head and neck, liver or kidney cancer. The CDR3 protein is CASSLRGDPLSSYNEQFF. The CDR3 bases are TGTGCCAGCAGCTTGAGAGGGGACCCCTTAAGCTCCTACAATGAGCAGTTCTTC.